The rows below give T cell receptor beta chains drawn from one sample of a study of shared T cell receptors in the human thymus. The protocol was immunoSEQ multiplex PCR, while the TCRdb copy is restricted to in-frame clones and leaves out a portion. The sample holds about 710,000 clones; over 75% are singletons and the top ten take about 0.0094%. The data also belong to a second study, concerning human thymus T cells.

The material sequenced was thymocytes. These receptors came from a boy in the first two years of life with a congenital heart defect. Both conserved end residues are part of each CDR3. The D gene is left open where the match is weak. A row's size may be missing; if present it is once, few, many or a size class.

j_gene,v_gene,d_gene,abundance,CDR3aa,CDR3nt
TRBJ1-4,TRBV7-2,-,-,CASSGGTKEKLFF,TGTGCCAGCAGCGGCGGGACGAAGGAAAAACTGTTTTTT
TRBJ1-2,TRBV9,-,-,CASSVVEAGSYYGYTF,TGTGCCAGCAGCGTAGTAGAAGCAGGATCCTACTATGGCTACACCTTC
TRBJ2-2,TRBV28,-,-,CASTTNTGELFF,TGTGCCAGCACTACGAACACCGGGGAGCTGTTTTTT
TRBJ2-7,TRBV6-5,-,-,CASRSNRVNSYEQYF,TGTGCCAGCAGGTCCAACAGGGTCAACTCCTACGAGCAGTACTTC
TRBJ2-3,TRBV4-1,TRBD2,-,CASSQPLAGGHTDTQYF,TGCGCCAGCAGCCAACCATTAGCGGGGGGACACACAGATACGCAGTATTTT
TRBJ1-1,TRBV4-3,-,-,CASRPQGLNTEAFF,TGCGCCAGCAGGCCGCAGGGGCTGAACACTGAAGCTTTCTTT
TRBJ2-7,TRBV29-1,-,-,CSVDEVGRGGTYEQYF,TGCAGCGTTGACGAGGTGGGAAGGGGTGGGACCTACGAGCAGTACTTC
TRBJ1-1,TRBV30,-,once,CAWTPGHPNTEAFF,TGTGCCTGGACTCCGGGACACCCGAACACTGAAGCTTTCTTT
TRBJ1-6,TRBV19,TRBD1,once,CASSSRLTGGFDTDNSPLHF,TGTGCCAGTAGTTCCCGGCTGACAGGGGGGTTTGATACTGACAATTCACCCCTCCACTTT
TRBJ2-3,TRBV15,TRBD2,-,CATSNRLAGEVWTDTQYF,TGTGCCACCAGCAACAGACTAGCGGGAGAGGTATGGACAGATACGCAGTATTTT
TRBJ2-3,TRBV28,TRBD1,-,CASSLGTGSTDTQYF,TGTGCCAGCAGTTTAGGGACAGGTAGCACAGATACGCAGTATTTT
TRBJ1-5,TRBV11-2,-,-,CASSLDSQGNQPQHF,TGTGCCAGCAGCTTAGATTCGCAGGGAAATCAGCCCCAGCATTTT
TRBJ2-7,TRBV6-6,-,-,CASSPQGLSSYEQYF,TGTGCCAGCAGTCCACAGGGCTTAAGCTCCTACGAGCAGTACTTC
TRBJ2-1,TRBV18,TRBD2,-,CASSPTSGWHNEQFF,TGTGCCAGCTCACCGACTAGCGGCTGGCACAATGAGCAGTTCTTC
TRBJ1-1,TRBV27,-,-,CASSLFPTRDTENTEAFF,TGTGCCAGCAGTTTATTCCCTACTAGGGACACAGAGAACACTGAAGCTTTCTTT
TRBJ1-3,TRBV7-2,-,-,CASSLDLNSGNTIYF,TGTGCCAGCAGCTTAGATCTTAACTCTGGAAACACCATATATTTT
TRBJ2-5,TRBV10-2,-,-,CASRRPAGSGQETQYF,TGCGCCAGCAGAAGACCGGCAGGATCGGGGCAAGAGACCCAGTACTTC
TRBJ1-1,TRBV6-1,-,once,CASSPQVLAEAFF,TGTGCCAGCAGTCCACAGGTTTTGGCTGAAGCTTTCTTT
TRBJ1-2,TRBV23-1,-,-,CATLQSLPREDYGYTF,TGCGCCACCCTTCAATCCCTACCAAGAGAAGACTATGGCTACACCTTC
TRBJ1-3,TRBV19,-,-,CATKGRYSGNTIYF,TGTGCCACGAAAGGGAGATACTCTGGAAACACCATATATTTT
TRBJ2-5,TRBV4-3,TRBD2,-,CASSQAAEGRELETQYF,TGCGCCAGCAGCCAAGCCGCAGAGGGGCGGGAGCTAGAGACCCAGTACTTC
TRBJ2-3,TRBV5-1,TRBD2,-,CASFGTSWYF,TGCGCCAGCTTCGGGACTAGCTGGTATTTT
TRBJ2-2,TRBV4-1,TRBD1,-,CASSQVIRGQFPGELFF,TGCGCCAGCAGCCAAGTCATCAGGGGGCAGTTCCCCGGGGAGCTGTTTTTT
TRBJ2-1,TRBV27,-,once,CASNYEQFF,TGTGCCAGCAACTATGAGCAGTTCTTC
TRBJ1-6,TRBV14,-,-,CASSQDQSYNSPLHF,TGTGCCAGCAGCCAAGATCAATCCTATAATTCACCCCTCCACTTT
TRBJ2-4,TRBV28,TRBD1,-,CASTRGSRQGINIQYF,TGTGCCAGCACCCGGGGGTCTAGACAGGGGATAAACATTCAGTACTTC
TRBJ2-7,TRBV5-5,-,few,CASRSTVTYEQYF,TGTGCCAGCAGAAGTACAGTTACCTACGAGCAGTACTTC
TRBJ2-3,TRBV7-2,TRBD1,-,CASSPWTGEFTDTQYF,TGTGCCAGCAGCCCGTGGACAGGGGAGTTTACAGATACGCAGTATTTT
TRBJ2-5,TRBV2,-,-,CASRIPRDWGEETQYF,TGTGCCAGCAGGATCCCCCGGGACTGGGGGGAAGAGACCCAGTACTTC
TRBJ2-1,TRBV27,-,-,CASSPHLGEQFF,TGTGCCAGCAGTCCCCATCTCGGTGAGCAGTTCTTC